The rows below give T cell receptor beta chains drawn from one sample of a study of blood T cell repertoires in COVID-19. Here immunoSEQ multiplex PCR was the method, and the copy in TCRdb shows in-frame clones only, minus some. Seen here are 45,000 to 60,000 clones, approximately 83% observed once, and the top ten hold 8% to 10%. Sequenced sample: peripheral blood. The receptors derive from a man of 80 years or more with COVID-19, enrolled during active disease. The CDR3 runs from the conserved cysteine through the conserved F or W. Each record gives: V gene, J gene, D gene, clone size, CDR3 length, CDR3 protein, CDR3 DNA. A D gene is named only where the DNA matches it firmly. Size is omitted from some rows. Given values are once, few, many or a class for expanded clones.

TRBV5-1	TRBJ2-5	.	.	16	CASSKGFVGLGETQYF	TGCGCCAGCAGCAAGGGGTTCGTGGGGCTGGGGGAGACCCAGTACTTC
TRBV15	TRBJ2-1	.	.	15	CATSREGDRSNEQFF	TGTGCCACCAGCAGAGAAGGAGACAGATCGAATGAGCAGTTCTTC
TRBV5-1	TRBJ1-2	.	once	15	CASSLATGSKNGYTF	TGCGCCAGCAGCTTGGCTACAGGGTCTAAGAATGGCTACACCTTC
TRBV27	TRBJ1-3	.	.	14	CASSAGAFGNTIYF	TGTGCCAGCAGTGCGGGGGCGTTTGGAAACACCATATATTTT
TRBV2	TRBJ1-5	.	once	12	CASGRADQPQHF	TGTGCCAGCGGCAGGGCAGATCAGCCCCAGCATTTT
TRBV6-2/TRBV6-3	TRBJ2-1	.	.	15	CASSFAGPQVGEQFF	TGTGCCAGCAGTTTCGCCGGCCCACAGGTGGGTGAGCAGTTCTTC
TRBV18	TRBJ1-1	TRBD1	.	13	CATGTGDGTEAFF	TGTGCCACCGGGACAGGGGATGGCACTGAAGCTTTCTTT
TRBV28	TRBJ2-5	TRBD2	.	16	CASSLGTSGGVETQYF	TGTGCCAGCAGTCTCGGGACTAGCGGGGGAGTAGAGACCCAGTACTTC
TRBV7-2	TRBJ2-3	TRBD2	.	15	CASSRTSGSTDTQYF	TGTGCCAGCAGCAGGACTAGCGGGAGTACAGATACGCAGTATTTT
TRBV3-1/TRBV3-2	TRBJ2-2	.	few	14	CASTRRGNTGELFF	TGTGCCAGCACCCGGCGGGGGAACACCGGGGAGCTGTTTTTT
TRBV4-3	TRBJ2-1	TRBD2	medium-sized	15	CASSLEREGHNEQFF	TGCGCCAGCAGCTTAGAGCGGGAGGGCCACAATGAGCAGTTCTTC
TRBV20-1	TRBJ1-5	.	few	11	CSASGNQPQHF	TGCAGTGCTAGCGGCAATCAGCCCCAGCATTTT
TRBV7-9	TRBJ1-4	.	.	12	CASSQGYEKLFF	TGTGCCAGCAGCCAGGGCTATGAAAAACTGTTTTTT
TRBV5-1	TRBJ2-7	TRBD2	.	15	CASSLAGTTAYEQYF	TGCGCCAGCAGCTTGGCCGGGACTACCGCCTACGAGCAGTACTTC
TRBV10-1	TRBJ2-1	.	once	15	CASSDGGGAYNEQFF	TGCGCCAGCAGTGATGGTGGCGGAGCTTACAATGAGCAGTTCTTC
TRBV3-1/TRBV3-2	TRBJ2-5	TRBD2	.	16	CASSQERGLAEETQYF	TGTGCCAGCAGCCAGGAAAGGGGACTAGCGGAAGAGACCCAGTACTTC
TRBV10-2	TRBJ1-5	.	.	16	CASSESIIQGNQPQHF	TGCGCCAGCAGTGAGTCGATAATCCAGGGTAATCAGCCCCAGCATTTT
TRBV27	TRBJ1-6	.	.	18	CASSLFGGGGSYNSPLHF	TGTGCCAGCAGTTTATTCGGGGGGGGTGGCTCCTATAATTCACCCCTCCACTTT
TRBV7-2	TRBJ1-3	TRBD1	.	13	CASSRDRGNTIYF	TGTGCCAGCAGTCGGGACAGAGGAAACACCATATATTTT
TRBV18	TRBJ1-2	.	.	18	CASSPPPGAGRADYGYTF	TGTGCCAGCTCACCACCCCCTGGGGCAGGCAGGGCGGACTATGGCTACACCTTC
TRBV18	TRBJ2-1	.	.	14	CASSPQRQGNEQFF	TGTGCCAGCTCACCACAACGGCAGGGGAATGAGCAGTTCTTC
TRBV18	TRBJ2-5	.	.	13	CASSPTGAETQYF	TGTGCCAGCTCACCGACAGGCGCAGAGACCCAGTACTTC
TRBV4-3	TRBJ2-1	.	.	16	CASSQDGLARYNEQFF	TGCGCCAGCAGCCAAGATGGCCTAGCGCGTTACAATGAGCAGTTCTTC
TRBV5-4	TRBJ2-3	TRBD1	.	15	CASSSRDRGSDTQYF	TGTGCCAGCAGCTCCCGGGACAGGGGGTCAGATACGCAGTATTTT
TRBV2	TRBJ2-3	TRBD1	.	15	CASSWDSPSTDTQYF	TGTGCCAGCAGTTGGGACAGTCCTAGCACAGATACGCAGTATTTT
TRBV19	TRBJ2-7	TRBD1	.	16	CASSPRGQVGTYEQYF	TGTGCCAGTAGTCCACGAGGACAGGTTGGGACCTACGAGCAGTACTTC
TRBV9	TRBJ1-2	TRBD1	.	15	CASTLDSTGAYGYTF	TGTGCCAGCACCCTTGATTCGACAGGGGCCTACGGCTACACCTTC
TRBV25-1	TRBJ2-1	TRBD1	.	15	CASRPPGQGKDEQFF	TGTGCCAGCAGACCCCCGGGACAGGGCAAGGATGAGCAGTTCTTC
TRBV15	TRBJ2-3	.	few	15	CATSHRTTSTDTQYF	TGTGCCACCAGCCACCGCACGACTAGCACAGATACGCAGTATTTT
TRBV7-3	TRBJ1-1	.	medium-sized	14	CASSPRGGTTEAFF	TGTGCCAGCAGCCCCCGTGGGGGGACCACTGAAGCTTTCTTT
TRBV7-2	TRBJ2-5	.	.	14	CASSLAPGQGTQYF	TGTGCCAGCAGCTTAGCCCCGGGTCAGGGGACCCAGTACTTC
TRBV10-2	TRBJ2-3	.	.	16	CASSEFLGEAGGTQYF	TGCGCCAGCAGTGAGTTCCTGGGGGAGGCAGGGGGTACGCAGTATTTT
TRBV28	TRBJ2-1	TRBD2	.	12	CASFEREIGQFF	TGTGCCAGCTTCGAGCGGGAAATCGGGCAGTTCTTC
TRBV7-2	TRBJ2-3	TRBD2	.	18	CASSLVPPAGGRRNTQYF	TGTGCCAGCAGCTTAGTCCCCCCAGCGGGGGGACGGAGAAATACGCAGTATTTT
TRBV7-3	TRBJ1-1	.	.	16	CASSPSPHGGAAEAFF	TGTGCCAGCAGCCCGAGCCCGCATGGTGGGGCCGCTGAAGCTTTCTTT
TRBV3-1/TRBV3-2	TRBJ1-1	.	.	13	CASSRLEGTEAFF	TGTGCCAGCAGCCGCCTCGAGGGCACTGAAGCTTTCTTT
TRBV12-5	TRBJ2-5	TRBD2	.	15	CASGSGTSGRAPQYF	TGTGCTAGTGGTTCCGGGACTAGCGGGAGGGCTCCCCAGTACTTC
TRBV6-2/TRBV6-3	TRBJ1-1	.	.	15	CASSKTSTGNTEAFF	TGTGCCAGCAGCAAAACTTCGACAGGGAACACTGAAGCTTTCTTT
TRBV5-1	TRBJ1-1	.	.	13	CASSLDWGAEAFF	TGCGCCAGCAGCTTAGACTGGGGGGCTGAAGCTTTCTTT
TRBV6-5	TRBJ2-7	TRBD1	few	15	CASSIDRDVGYEQYF	TGTGCCAGCAGCATAGACAGGGACGTAGGCTACGAGCAGTACTTC
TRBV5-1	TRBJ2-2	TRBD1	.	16	CASTYQQGAGTGELFF	TGCGCCAGCACCTACCAACAGGGGGCGGGCACCGGGGAGCTGTTTTTT
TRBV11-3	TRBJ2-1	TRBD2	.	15	CASSLERESYNEQFF	TGTGCCAGCAGCTTAGAGCGGGAGTCCTACAATGAGCAGTTCTTC
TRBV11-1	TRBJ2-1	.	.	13	CASSPDRYNEQFF	TGTGCCAGCAGCCCGGACAGATACAATGAGCAGTTCTTC
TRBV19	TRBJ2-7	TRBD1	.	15	CASSIDEGARDEQYF	TGTGCCAGTAGTATAGATGAGGGGGCGAGGGACGAGCAGTACTTC
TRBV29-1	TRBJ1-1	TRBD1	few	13	CSVVDRTNTEAFF	TGCAGCGTGGTGGACAGGACGAACACTGAAGCTTTCTTT
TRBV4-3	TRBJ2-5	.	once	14	CASSQDHGEETQYF	TGCGCCAGCAGCCAAGACCACGGGGAAGAGACCCAGTACTTC
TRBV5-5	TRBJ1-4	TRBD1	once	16	CASSQGALGVNEKLFF	TGTGCCAGCAGCCAGGGGGCACTCGGGGTGAATGAAAAACTGTTTTTT
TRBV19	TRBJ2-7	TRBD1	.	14	CASGDRRSSYEQYF	TGTGCCAGTGGGGACAGGAGATCTTCCTACGAGCAGTACTTC
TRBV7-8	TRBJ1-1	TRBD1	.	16	CASSFGQGAVWVEAFF	TGTGCCAGCAGCTTTGGACAGGGGGCGGTGTGGGTTGAAGCTTTCTTT
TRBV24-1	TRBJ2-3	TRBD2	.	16	CATSDQTSGYTDTQYF	TGTGCCACCAGTGATCAGACTAGCGGATACACAGATACGCAGTATTTT
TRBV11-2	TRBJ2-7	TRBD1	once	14	CASSFGTDAYEQYF	TGTGCCAGCAGCTTTGGGACAGATGCCTACGAGCAGTACTTC
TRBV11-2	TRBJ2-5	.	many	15	CASSLPGTGGETQYF	TGTGCCAGCAGCCTGCCCGGGACTGGGGGGGAGACCCAGTACTTC
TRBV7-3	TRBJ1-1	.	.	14	CASSSGRGATEAFF	TGTGCCAGCAGTTCCGGTCGGGGGGCCACTGAAGCTTTCTTT
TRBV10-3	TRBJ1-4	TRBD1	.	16	CAISEATGGVNEKLFF	TGTGCCATCAGTGAGGCGACAGGGGGCGTGAATGAAAAACTGTTTTTT
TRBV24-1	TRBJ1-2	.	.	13	CATSDPQDYGYTF	TGTGCCACCAGTGATCCACAGGACTATGGCTACACCTTC